This T cell receptor (beta chain) was observed in a study of OX40 agonist ivuxolimab in advanced cancers. Assay used: immunoSEQ multiplex PCR; TCRdb lists only in-frame clones, some missing. The data hold about 86,000 clones, with roughly nine tenths observed a single time. Trimming cost V 4 bases and J 0 bases; bases outside gene matches: 9. The CDR3 is 17 residues long. Germline V gives CDR1 SEHNR, CDR2 FQNEAQ (reference sequence). Sequences were derived from CD4+ or CD8+ T cells sorted from blood, sampled in a trial of the OX40 agonist ivuxolimab. The chain employs TRBV7-9 and TRBJ2-1, with 7 bases identical to TRBD1. The source of this sequence is an adult with an advanced solid tumor such as melanoma, head and neck, liver or kidney cancer. The CDR3 protein is CASSCLPGQSSYNEQFF. CDR3 nucleotide sequence: TGTGCCAGCAGCTGCCTCCCGGGACAGTCCTCCTACAATGAGCAGTTCTTC.